Shown below are 15 T cell receptor beta chains from a single sample sequenced in a study of OX40 agonist ivuxolimab in advanced cancers. The data were produced by immunoSEQ multiplex PCR, yet TCRdb's version contains in-frame clones alone and is incomplete. The profile shows some 45,000 clones, approximately 84% of them singletons. Source: CD4+ or CD8+ T cells sorted from blood, taken in a trial of the OX40 agonist ivuxolimab. The receptors here all came from an adult with an advanced solid tumor such as melanoma, head and neck, liver or kidney cancer.

This chain links TRBV20-1 with TRBJ2-7; D is unresolved. Germline loops: CDR1 DFQATT, CDR2 SNEGSKA (reference sequence). The CDR3 contains 11 residues. V lost 6 bases, J lost 2 bases, and 8 bases lay in between. The CDR3 reads CSAPDAYEQYF. The DNA for the CDR3 is TGCAGTGCCCCCGACGCCTACGAGCAGTACTTC.

This rearrangement joins TRBV5-1 to TRBJ2-3, with TRBD2 identical over 13 bases. Trimming cost V 7 bases and J 5 bases; bases outside gene matches: 4. This CDR3 is built from 14 residues. Germline V CDR1 and CDR2: SGHRS, YFSETQ. Here the CDR3 reads CASGTSGTRDTQYF. DNA for the CDR3: TGCGCCAGCGGGACTAGCGGGACCAGAGATACGCAGTATTTT.

This chain links TRBV9 with TRBJ2-5; TRBD2 aligns across 14 bases. J was trimmed by 4 bases and V by 3 bases; bases with no gene match: 5. The CDR3 sequence is 16 residues long. CDR1 and CDR2 from the germline V gene are SGDLS and YYNGEE. The CDR3 bases are TGTGCCAGCAGCGCCGGACTAGCGGGGGGACGAGAGACCCAGTACTTC. Its protein is CASSAGLAGGRETQYF. Looking up the rest from reference TRBV9 and TRBJ2-5 gives the full variable domain: DSGVTQTPKHLITATGQRVTLRCSPRSGDLSVYWYQQSLDQGLQFLIQYYNGEERAKGNILERFSAQQFPDLHSELNLSSLELGDSALYFCASSAGLAGGRETQYFGPGTRLLVL.

This sequence joins TRBV29-1 and TRBJ2-7; D unclear. The CDR3 totals 11 residues. V was pared by 4 bases and J by 5 bases, with 9 bases between. Germline CDR1 is SQVTM and CDR2 is ANQGSEA. The CDR3 loop is CSVGHLHEQYF. The DNA for the CDR3 is TGCAGCGTTGGGCATCTCCACGAGCAGTACTTC.

The chain recombines TRBV2 with TRBJ2-5; TRBD2 is a possible D gene (6 bases). V was cut by 9 bases and J by 4 bases, with 18 bases left in between. CDR3 length: 14 amino acids. Per the germline V gene, CDR1 is SNHLY and CDR2 is FYNNEI. CDR3 coding DNA: TGTGCCAGACAGACTAGAGCCAGCGGAGAGACCCAGTACTTC. Residues: CARQTRASGETQYF.

The sample holds one count of this clone. This chain uses TRBV19 with TRBJ2-5, with 7 positions matching TRBD2. The CDR3 has 16 amino acids. V dropped 2 bases and J dropped 4; count of bases not matched to a gene: 10. Germline values: CDR1 LNHDA, CDR2 SQIVND (reference sequence). The DNA for the CDR3 is TGTGCCAGTAGTATATCGGGGGGATTAGGAGGAGAGACCCAGTACTTC. It translates to CASSISGGLGGETQYF. Complete variable domain (other parts from reference TRBV19 and TRBJ2-5): DGGITQSPKYLFRKEGQNVTLSCEQNLNHDAMYWYRQDPGQGLRLIYYSQIVNDFQKGDIAEGYSVSREKKESFPLTVTSAQKNPTAFYLCASSISGGLGGETQYFGPGTRLLVL.

The V gene is TRBV7-3, the J gene TRBJ2-3, with a tentative D call TRBD2 (6 bases). V gave up 2 bases and J gave up 6 bases, with 9 bases separating them. The CDR3 covers 13 residues. Per the germline V gene, CDR1 is SGHTA and CDR2 is FQGTGA. The CDR3 protein is CASSLGGADTQYF. The DNA of the CDR3 is TGTGCCAGCAGCTTAGGCGGGGCGGATACGCAGTATTTT.

The rearrangement uses TRBV19 and TRBJ2-6, with 8 bases matching TRBD1. CDR3 length: 17 residues. V dropped 4 bases and J dropped 0; count of bases not matched to a gene: 5. Germline lookup yields CDR1 LNHDA and CDR2 SQIVND (reference sequence). Here the CDR3 DNA reads TGTGCCAGTAGTAGGACAGGGTCTAGCTCTGGGGCCAACGTCCTGACTTTC. Its translation is CASSRTGSSSGANVLTF.

The J gene is TRBJ2-1, the V gene TRBV6-5; tentatively, D is TRBD1 (6 bases). The CDR3 length is 15 residues. Germline V CDR1 and CDR2: MNHEY, SVGAGI. Trimming stripped 5 bases from V and 6 bases from J, with 17 bases between. As DNA, the CDR3 is TGTGCCAGCAGTCCTAGCTTCCCCAGGGGCAATGAGCAGTTCTTC. The encoded protein is CASSPSFPRGNEQFF.

This chain links TRBV19 with TRBJ1-5; D uncertain. Germline loops: CDR1 LNHDA, CDR2 SQIVND (reference sequence). Trimming shortened V by 9 bases and J by 4 bases, and 13 bases separated the two germline ends. The CDR3 extends over 13 amino acids. DNA for the CDR3: TGTGCCAGCACCTCCTCGTTAAATCAGCCCCAGCATTTT. Translating gives CASTSSLNQPQHF.

The genes are TRBV9 and TRBJ2-3; 11 nucleotides match TRBD2. CDR3 length: 16 residues. In germline, CDR1 is SGDLS, CDR2 YYNGEE. With 0 bases clipped from V and 1 base from J, the junction kept 1 base outside the gene matches. The CDR3 sequence: CASSVEGLAGTDTQYF. CDR3 DNA: TGTGCCAGCAGCGTAGAGGGACTAGCGGGCACAGATACGCAGTATTTT.

This sequence joins TRBV29-1 and TRBJ2-1; D not resolved. The germline V gene encodes CDR1 SQVTM and CDR2 ANQGSEA. The CDR3 has 10 residues. V dropped 3 bases and J dropped 10 bases, with 7 bases sitting between them. The CDR3 reads CSVDSAEQFF. The CDR3, as DNA: TGCAGCGTTGACTCGGCAGAGCAGTTCTTC.

V usage is TRBV5-4 and J usage is TRBJ2-2; 8 bases are shared with TRBD2. Germline trimming cut 4 bases from V and 6 bases from J; bases unmatched to any gene: 14. In germline, CDR1 is SGHNT, CDR2 YYREEE (reference sequence). This CDR3 region has 17 residues. The CDR3 loop is CASSPGVGLGFAGELFF. CDR3 DNA: TGTGCCAGCAGCCCCGGAGTGGGACTAGGTTTTGCCGGGGAGCTGTTTTTT.

The genes are TRBV4-1 and TRBJ1-5, with a tentative D call TRBD1 (5 bases). Germline loops: CDR1 MGHRA, CDR2 YSYEKL. The CDR3 spans 16 residues. V lost 3 bases and J lost 0, with 12 bases in between. The CDR3 protein is CASSQDGGVSNQPQHF. The CDR3, as DNA: TGCGCCAGCAGCCAGGATGGGGGGGTTAGCAATCAGCCCCAGCATTTT.

The CDR3 is CASGPSATYEQYF. The DNA for the CDR3 is TGTGCCAGCGGTCCTAGCGCTACCTACGAGCAGTACTTC. This rearrangement joins TRBV6-6 to TRBJ2-7; the D gene is possibly TRBD2 (6 bases). Trimming shortened V by 8 bases and J by 2 bases, and 13 bases separated the two germline ends. The V gene's germline CDR1 is MNHNY and CDR2 SVGAGI (reference sequence). The CDR3 totals 13 residues.